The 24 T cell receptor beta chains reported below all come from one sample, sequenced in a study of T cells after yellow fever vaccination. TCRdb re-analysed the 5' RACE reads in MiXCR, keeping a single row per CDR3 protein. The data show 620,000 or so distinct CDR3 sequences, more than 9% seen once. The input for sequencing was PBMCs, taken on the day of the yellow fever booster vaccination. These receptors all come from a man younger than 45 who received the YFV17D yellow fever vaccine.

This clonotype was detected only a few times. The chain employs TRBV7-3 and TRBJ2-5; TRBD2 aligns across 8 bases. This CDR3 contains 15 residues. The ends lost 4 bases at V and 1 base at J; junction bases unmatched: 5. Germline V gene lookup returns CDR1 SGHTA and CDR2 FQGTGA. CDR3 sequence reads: CASSSTTSGQETQYF. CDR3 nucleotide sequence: TGTGCCAGCAGCTCCACAACTAGCGGCCAAGAGACCCAGTACTTC.

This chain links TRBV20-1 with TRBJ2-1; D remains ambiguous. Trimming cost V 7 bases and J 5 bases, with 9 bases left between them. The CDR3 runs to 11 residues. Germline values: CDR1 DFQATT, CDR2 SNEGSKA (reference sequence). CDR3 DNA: TGCAGTGGGGCGTCTGACAATGAGCAGTTCTTC. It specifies CSGASDNEQFF.

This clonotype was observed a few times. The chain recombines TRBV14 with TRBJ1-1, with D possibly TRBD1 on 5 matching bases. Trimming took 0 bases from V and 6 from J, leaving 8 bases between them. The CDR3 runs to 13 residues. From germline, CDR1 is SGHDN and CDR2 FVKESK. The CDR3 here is CASSQDGGAEAFF. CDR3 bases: TGTGCCAGCAGCCAAGATGGGGGAGCTGAAGCTTTCTTT. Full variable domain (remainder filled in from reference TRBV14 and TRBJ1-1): EAGVTQFPSHSVIEKGQTVTLRCDPISGHDNLYWYRRVMGKEIKFLLHFVKESKQDESGMPNNRFLAERTGGTYSTLKVQPAELEDSGVYFCASSQDGGAEAFFGQGTRLTVV.

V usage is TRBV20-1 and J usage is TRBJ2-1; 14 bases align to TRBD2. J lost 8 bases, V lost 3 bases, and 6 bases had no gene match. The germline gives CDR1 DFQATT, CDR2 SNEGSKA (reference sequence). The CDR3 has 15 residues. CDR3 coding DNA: TGCAGTGCTAGTAGACTAGCGGGAGGGGTCTATGAGCAGTTCTTC. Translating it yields CSASRLAGGVYEQFF.

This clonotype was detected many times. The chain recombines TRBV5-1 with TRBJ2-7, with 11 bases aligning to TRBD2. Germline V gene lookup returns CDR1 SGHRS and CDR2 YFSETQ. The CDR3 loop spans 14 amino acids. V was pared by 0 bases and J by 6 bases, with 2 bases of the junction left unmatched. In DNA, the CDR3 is TGCGCCAGCAGCTTGGAGCTAGCGGGAGGCGAGCAGTACTTC. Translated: CASSLELAGGEQYF.

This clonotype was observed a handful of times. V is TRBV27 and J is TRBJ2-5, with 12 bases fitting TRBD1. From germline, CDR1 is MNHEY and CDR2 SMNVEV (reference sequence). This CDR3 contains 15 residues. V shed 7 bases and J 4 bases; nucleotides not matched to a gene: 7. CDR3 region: CASKRDRGLGETQYF. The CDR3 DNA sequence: TGTGCCAGCAAACGGGACAGGGGGCTTGGAGAGACCCAGTACTTC.

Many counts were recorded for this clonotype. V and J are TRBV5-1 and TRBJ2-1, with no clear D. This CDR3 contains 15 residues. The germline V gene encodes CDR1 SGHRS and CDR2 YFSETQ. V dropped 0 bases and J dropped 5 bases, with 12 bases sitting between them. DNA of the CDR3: TGCGCCAGCAGCTTGGGATATAATATAAACAATGAGCAGTTCTTC. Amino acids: CASSLGYNINNEQFF.

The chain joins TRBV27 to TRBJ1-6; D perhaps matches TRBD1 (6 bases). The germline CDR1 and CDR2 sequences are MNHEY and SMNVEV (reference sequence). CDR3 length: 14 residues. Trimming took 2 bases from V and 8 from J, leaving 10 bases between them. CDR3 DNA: TGTGCCAGCAGTTTAGGGGGCACCTATTCACCCCTCCACTTT. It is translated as CASSLGGTYSPLHF.

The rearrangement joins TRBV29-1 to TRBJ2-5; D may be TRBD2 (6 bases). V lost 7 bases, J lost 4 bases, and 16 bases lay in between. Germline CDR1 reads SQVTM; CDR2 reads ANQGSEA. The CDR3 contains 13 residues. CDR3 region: CSAGRGNVETQYF. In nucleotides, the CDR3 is TGCAGCGCAGGGCGGGGTAATGTAGAGACCCAGTACTTC.

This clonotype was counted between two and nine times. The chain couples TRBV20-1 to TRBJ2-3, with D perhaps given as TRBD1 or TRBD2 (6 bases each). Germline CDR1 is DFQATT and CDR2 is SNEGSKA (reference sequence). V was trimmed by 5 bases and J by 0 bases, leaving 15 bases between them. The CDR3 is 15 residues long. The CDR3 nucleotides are TGCAGTGCTCGGGGGCCTAGCCGGAGCACAGATACGCAGTATTTT. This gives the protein CSARGPSRSTDTQYF.

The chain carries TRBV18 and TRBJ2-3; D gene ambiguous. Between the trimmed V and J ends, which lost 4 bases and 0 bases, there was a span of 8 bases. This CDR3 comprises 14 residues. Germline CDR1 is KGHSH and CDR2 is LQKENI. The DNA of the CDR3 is TGTGCCAGCTCACTAGATGACAGCACAGATACGCAGTATTTT. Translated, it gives CASSLDDSTDTQYF. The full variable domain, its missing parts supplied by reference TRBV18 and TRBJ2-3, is NAGVMQNPRHLVRRRGQEARLRCSPMKGHSHVYWYRQLPEEGLKFMVYLQKENIIDESGMPKERFSAEFPKEGPSILRIQQVVRGDSAAYFCASSLDDSTDTQYFGPGTRLTVL.

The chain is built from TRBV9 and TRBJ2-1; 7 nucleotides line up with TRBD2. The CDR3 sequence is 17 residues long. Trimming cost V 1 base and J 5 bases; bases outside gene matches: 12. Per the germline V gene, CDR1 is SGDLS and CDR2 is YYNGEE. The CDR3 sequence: CASSVTLSRGSHNEQFF. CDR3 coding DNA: TGTGCCAGCAGCGTAACCCTCTCTCGCGGGAGTCACAATGAGCAGTTCTTC.

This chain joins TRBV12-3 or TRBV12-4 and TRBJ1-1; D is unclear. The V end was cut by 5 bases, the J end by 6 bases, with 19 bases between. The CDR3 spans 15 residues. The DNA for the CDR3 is TGTGCCAGCAGTCCCCCACTCGGAGTTCTACCTGAAGCTTTCTTT. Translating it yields CASSPPLGVLPEAFF.

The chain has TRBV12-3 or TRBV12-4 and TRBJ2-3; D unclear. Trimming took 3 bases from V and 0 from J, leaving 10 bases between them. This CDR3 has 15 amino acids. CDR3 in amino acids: CASSFAIGSTDTQYF. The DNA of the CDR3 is TGTGCCAGCAGTTTTGCCATAGGCAGCACAGATACGCAGTATTTT.

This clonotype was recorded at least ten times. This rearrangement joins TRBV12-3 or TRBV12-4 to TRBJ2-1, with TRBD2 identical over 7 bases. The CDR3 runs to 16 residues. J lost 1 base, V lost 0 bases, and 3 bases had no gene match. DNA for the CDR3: TGTGCCAGCAGTTTAGCGGGAGGGCCTTCCTACAATGAGCAGTTCTTC. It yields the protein CASSLAGGPSYNEQFF.

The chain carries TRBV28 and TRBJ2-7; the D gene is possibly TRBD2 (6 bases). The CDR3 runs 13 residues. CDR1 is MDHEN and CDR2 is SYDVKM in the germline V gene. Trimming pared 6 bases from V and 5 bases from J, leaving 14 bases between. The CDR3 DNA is TGTGCCAGCAGACGACTCTCGGGGGACGAGCAGTACTTC. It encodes CASRRLSGDEQYF.

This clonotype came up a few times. CDR3 sequence reads: CSALRGGAWDAFF. Written as DNA, the CDR3 is TGCAGTGCTTTGCGGGGGGGCGCCTGGGATGCTTTCTTT. The V call is TRBV20-1, the J call TRBJ1-1; a weak D match, TRBD1 (6 bases). Germline V gene lookup returns CDR1 DFQATT and CDR2 SNEGSKA (reference sequence). The CDR3 spans 13 residues. V shed 5 bases and J shed 11 bases, with 21 bases lying between them.

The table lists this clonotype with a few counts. CDR3 nucleotide sequence: TGCGGTTGGGGTGTTAGGGCCAAAAACATTCAGTACTTC. This sequence encodes CGWGVRAKNIQYF. The J gene is TRBJ2-4, the V gene TRBV10-1; D is uncertain. Germline V gene lookup returns CDR1 WNHNN and CDR2 SYGVQD (reference sequence). The CDR3 contains 13 residues.

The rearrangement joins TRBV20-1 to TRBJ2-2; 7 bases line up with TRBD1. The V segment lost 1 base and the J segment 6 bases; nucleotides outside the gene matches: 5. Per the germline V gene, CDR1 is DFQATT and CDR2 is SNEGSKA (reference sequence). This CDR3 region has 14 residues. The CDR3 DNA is TGCAGTGCTAGAGGGCAGGGGGTAGCCGGGGAGCTGTTTTTT. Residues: CSARGQGVAGELFF.

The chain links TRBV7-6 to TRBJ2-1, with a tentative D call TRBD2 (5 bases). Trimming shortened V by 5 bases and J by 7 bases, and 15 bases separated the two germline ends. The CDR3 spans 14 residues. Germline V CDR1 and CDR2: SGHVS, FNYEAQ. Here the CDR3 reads CASSPTRRTNEQFF. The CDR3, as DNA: TGTGCCAGCAGCCCTACGAGGAGGACTAATGAGCAGTTCTTC.

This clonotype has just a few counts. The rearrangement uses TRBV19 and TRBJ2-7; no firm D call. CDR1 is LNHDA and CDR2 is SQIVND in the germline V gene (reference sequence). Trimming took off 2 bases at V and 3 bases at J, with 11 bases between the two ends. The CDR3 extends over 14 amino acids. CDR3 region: CASSIMVGDYEQYF. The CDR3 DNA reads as TGTGCCAGTAGTATAATGGTCGGAGACTACGAGCAGTACTTC.

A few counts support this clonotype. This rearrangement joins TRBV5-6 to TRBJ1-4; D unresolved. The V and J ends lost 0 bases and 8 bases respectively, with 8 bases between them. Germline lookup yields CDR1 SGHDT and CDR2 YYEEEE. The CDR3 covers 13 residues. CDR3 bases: TGTGCCAGCAGCTTGGGGTTGGGCGAAAAACTGTTTTTT. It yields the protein CASSLGLGEKLFF.

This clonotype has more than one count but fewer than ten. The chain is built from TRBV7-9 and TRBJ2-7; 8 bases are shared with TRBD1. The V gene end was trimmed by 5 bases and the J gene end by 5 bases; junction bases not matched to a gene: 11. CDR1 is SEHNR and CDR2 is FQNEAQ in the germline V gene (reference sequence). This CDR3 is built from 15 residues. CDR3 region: CASSPSRGRGNEQYF. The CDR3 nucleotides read TGTGCCAGCAGCCCTAGCAGGGGGCGCGGGAACGAGCAGTACTTC.

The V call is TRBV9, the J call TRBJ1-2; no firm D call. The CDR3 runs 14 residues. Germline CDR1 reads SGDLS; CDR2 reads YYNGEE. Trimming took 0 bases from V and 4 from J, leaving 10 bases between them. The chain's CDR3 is CASSVETSAYGYTF. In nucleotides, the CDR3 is TGTGCCAGCAGCGTAGAAACGTCGGCCTATGGCTACACCTTC.